This T cell receptor beta chain stems from a study of regulatory dendritic cells for organ transplantation. Across the whole study: On day 6, the dendritic cells were exposed to LPS. Study-level results: Naive T cells showed high diversity, memory cells less, memory CD8+ least.

Germline V CDR1 and CDR2: KGHSH, LQKENI. V dropped 3 bases and J dropped 7 bases, with 15 bases sitting between them. The CDR3 contains 14 residues. Allogeneic regulatory or mature dendritic cells were co-cultured for roughly five days with CFSE-labeled sorted T cells at 1:10. Using immunoSEQ multiplex PCR, the repertoire was profiled, and TCRdb retains in-frame clones only, with some absent. The data contain under 15,000 clones, 74% of them singletons. As regards this clone: Its antigen is unknown.

This clonotype was obtained from a human donor in good health. This rearrangement joins TRBV18 to TRBJ1-2; D gene unclear. The material sequenced was naive CD4+ T cells from blood cultured with regulatory dendritic cells. As to subset: CD45RA+ naive T cells. The CDR3: CASSPIFEEGGYTF. Written as DNA, the CDR3 is TGTGCCAGCTCACCGATTTTTGAGGAGGGTGGCTACACCTTC.